This T cell receptor beta chain is from a study of cytomegalovirus exposure and HLA in healthy donors. Trimming removed 0 bases at V and 3 bases at J, with 15 bases between. The CDR3 loop spans 16 amino acids. The germline V gene has CDR1 SGHTS and CDR2 YDEGEE. The PCR used 60 Vbeta and 13 Jbeta primers. Assay: immunoSEQ multiplex PCR; the TCRdb copy retains only in-frame clones and omits some. The sample consists of some 130,000 clones, about 61% of them appearing once. This TCR derives from a woman aged 35 to 49 in good health and CMV-seronegative. The chain has TRBV5-8 and TRBJ1-2; D is possibly TRBD1 (5 bases). The sample taken for sequencing was PBMCs. The CDR3 coding sequence is TGTGCCAGCAGCTTGGGTCGGACACGGAATCACTATGGCTACACCTTC. Its translation is CASSLGRTRNHYGYTF.